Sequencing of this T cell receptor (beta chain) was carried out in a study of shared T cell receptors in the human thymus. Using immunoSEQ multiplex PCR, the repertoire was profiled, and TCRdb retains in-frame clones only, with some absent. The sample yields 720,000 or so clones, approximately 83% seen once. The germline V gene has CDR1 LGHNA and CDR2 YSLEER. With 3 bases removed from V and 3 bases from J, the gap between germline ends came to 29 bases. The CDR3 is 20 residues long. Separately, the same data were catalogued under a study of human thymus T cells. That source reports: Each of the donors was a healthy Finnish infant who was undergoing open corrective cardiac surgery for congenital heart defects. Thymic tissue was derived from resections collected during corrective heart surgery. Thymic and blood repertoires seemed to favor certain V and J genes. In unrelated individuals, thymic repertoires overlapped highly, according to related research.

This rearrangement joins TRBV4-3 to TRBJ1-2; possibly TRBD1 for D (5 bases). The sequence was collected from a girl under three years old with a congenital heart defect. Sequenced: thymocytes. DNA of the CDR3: TGCGCCAGCAGCCATCCCAGGGTAAAGGCTCACGCCGACCGATACTATGGCTACACCTTC. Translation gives CASSHPRVKAHADRYYGYTF.